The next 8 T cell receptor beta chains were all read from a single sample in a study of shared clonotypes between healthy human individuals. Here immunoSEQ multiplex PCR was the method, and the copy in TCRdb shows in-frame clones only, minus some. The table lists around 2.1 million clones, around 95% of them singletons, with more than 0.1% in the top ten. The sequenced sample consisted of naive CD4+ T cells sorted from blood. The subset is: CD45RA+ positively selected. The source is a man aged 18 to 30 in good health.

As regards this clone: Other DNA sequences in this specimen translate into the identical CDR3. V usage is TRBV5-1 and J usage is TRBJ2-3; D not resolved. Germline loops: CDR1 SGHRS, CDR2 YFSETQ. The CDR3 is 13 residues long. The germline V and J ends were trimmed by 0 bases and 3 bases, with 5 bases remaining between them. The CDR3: CASSLVVTDTQYF. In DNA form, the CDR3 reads TGCGCCAGCAGCTTGGTCGTTACAGATACGCAGTATTTT.

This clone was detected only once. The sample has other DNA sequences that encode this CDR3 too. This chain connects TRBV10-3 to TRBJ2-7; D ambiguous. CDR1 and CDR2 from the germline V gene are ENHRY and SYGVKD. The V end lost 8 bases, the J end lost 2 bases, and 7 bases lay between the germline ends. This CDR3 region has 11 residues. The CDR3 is CAIRTAYEQYF. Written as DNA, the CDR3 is TGTGCCATCCGGACGGCCTACGAGCAGTACTTC.

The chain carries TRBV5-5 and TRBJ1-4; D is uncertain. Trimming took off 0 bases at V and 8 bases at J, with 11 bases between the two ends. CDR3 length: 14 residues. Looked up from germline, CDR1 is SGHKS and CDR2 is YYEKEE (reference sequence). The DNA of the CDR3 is TGTGCCAGCAGCTTGGGCCTTAGCCACGAAAAACTGTTTTTT. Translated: CASSLGLSHEKLFF.

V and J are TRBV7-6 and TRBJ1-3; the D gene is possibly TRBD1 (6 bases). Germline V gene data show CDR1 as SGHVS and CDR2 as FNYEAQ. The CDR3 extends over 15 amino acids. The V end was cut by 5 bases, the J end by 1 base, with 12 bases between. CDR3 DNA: TGTGCCAGCAGCGTCATTACAGGGTCTGGAAACACCATATATTTT. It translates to CASSVITGSGNTIYF. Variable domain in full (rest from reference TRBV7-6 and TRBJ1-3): GAGVSQSPRYKVTKRGQDVALRCDPISGHVSLYWYRQALGQGPEFLTYFNYEAQQDKSGLPNDRFSAERPEGSISTLTIQRTEQRDSAMYRCASSVITGSGNTIYFGEGSWLTVV.

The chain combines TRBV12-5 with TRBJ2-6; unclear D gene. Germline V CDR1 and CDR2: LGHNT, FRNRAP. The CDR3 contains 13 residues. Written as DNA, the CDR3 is TGTGCCAGTAGTGTCTCTGGGGCCAACGTCCTGACTTTC. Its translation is CASSVSGANVLTF.

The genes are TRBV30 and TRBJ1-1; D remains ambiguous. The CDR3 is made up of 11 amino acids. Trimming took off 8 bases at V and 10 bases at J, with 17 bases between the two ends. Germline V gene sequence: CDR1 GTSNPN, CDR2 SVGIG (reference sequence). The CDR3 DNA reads TGTGCCGGGGAAGTTCAGGTGGGAGCTTTCTTT. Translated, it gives CAGEVQVGAFF.

CDR3 sequence: CASSLGDSVAPYEQYF. As DNA, the CDR3 is TGCGCCAGCAGCTTGGGGGACTCAGTAGCCCCCTACGAGCAGTACTTC. The chain links TRBV5-1 to TRBJ2-7; maybe TRBD2 (6 bases). Germline V gene sequence: CDR1 SGHRS, CDR2 YFSETQ. V gave up 0 bases and J gave up 2 bases, with 15 bases separating them. The CDR3 has 16 amino acids.

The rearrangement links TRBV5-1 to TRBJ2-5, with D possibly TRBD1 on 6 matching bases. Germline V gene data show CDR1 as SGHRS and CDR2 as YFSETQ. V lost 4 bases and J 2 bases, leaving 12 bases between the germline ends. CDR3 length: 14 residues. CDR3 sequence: CASSGEQGQETQYF. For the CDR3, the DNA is TGCGCCAGCAGCGGTGAACAGGGTCAAGAGACCCAGTACTTC.